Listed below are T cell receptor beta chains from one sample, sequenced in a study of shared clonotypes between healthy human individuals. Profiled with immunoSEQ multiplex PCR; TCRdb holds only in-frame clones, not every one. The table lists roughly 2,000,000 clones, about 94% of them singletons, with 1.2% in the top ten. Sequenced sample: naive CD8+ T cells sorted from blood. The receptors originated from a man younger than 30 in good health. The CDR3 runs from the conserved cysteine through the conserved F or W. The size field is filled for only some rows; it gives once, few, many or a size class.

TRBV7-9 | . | CASTIQGAFLGELFF
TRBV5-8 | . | CASSLASGSGNEQFF
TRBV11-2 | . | CASSLAGAGASYEQYF
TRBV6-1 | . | CASGFWGNPYGYTF
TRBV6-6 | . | CASIHRDRERNQPQHF
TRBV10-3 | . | CAISEPPGQKYEQYF
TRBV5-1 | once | CASSLDPRNTDTQYF
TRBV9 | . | CASSVDGLRQFF
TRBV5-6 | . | CASTVSGAPDEQYF
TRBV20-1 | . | CSAREREEFF
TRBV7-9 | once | CASRGDRDYGYTF
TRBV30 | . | CAWSVREGFGEQYF
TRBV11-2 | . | CASSFGTGNAEAFF
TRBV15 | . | CATSSSLGDTQYF
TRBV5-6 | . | CASSLGTSGDYEQYF
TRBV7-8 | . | CASSLAGLAGGPFSNEQFF
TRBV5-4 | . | CASSLGQGLSPLHF
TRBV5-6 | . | CASSLTTYNEQFF
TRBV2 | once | CASSEGDGLFYEQYF
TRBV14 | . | CASSQDGGSRHTEAFF
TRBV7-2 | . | CASEKYGTGYNEQFF
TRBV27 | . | CASSPGTYQRNEQFF
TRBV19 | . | CASSIGGSGELFF
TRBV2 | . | CASRRQTDTQYF
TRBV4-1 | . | CASSLRFEETQYF
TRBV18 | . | CASSPSDRSGVSYGYTF
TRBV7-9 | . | CASSWDRESLEAFF
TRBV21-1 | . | CARQDRGLGEQFF
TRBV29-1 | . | CSYQTGGSYEQYF
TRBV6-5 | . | CATLPRQLYNSPLHF
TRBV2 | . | CASSLRGRDEAFF
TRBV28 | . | CASSLLGDWTEAFF
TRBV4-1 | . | CASSQVGAAYEQYF